This is a list of T cell receptor beta chains from one sample in a study of blood T cell repertoires in COVID-19. Measured with immunoSEQ multiplex PCR; TCRdb has only the in-frame clones, and not every one. The repertoire consists of about 92,000 clones, with about 70% occurring once and the leading ten covering 20% to 25%. The sequencing input was peripheral blood. These receptors were taken from an older woman in a cohort sampled during active or convalescent COVID-19. Both conserved end residues are part of each CDR3. Each record gives: V gene, clone size, J gene, D gene, CDR3 DNA, CDR3 protein. The D gene is left open where the match is weak. A row's size may be missing; if present it is once, few, many or a size class.

>TRBV7-9|.|TRBJ2-1|TRBD2
TGTGCCAGCAGCTTAGAGGGACTAGCGCTGAGGATCAATGAGCAGTTCTTC
CASSLEGLALRINEQFF
>TRBV18|.|TRBJ1-4|TRBD1
TGTGCCAGCTCACCGACAGGGAATGAAAAACTGTTTTTT
CASSPTGNEKLFF
>TRBV4-2|.|TRBJ2-3|.
TGTGCCAGCAGCCAAGAGGTGGGTGGGGGCGGATACACAGATACGCAGTATTTT
CASSQEVGGGGYTDTQYF
>TRBV7-2|.|TRBJ2-3|TRBD1
TGTGCCAGCAGCTTATCGATCGGGACAGGGGTTAAAGATACGCAGTATTTT
CASSLSIGTGVKDTQYF
>TRBV30|.|TRBJ2-7|.
TGTGCCTGGAGTAAAACGGCGGGCGAGCAGTACTTC
CAWSKTAGEQYF
>TRBV7-2|.|TRBJ2-2|.
TGTGCCAGCAGCTTAGCGCCCCCCGGGAACACCGGGGAGCTGTTTTTT
CASSLAPPGNTGELFF
>TRBV9|.|TRBJ1-2|TRBD1
TGTGCCAGCAGCGAGGGATGGACAGGGGAGATTAACTATGGCTACACCTTC
CASSEGWTGEINYGYTF
>TRBV4-2|.|TRBJ2-5|TRBD2
TGTGCCAGCAGCCAAACATGGGGGACTAGCGGGGGGAGGCAAGAGACCCAGTACTTC
CASSQTWGTSGGRQETQYF
>TRBV21-1|.|TRBJ2-5|.
TGTGCCAGCAGCCGCAGGGGGCCGGCCCAGTACTTC
CASSRRGPAQYF
>TRBV5-1|once|TRBJ2-7|TRBD2
TGCGCCAGCAGCTTGGAGAGTGGGGGGGCCTACGAGCAGTACTTC
CASSLESGGAYEQYF
>TRBV20-1|once|TRBJ1-2|TRBD1
TGCAGTGCTAGTTTGCGGGACAGGGGTTATGGCTACACCTTC
CSASLRDRGYGYTF
>TRBV19|.|TRBJ2-7|TRBD1
TGTGCCAGTAGTATGCTTCGACAGGGGCCCTACGAGCAGTACTTC
CASSMLRQGPYEQYF
>TRBV5-1|.|TRBJ2-5|.
TGCGCCAGCAGCTTCCTGGCGGGGTACCAAGAGACCCAGTACTTC
CASSFLAGYQETQYF
>TRBV28|.|TRBJ2-7|TRBD1
TGTGCCAGCAGTCCGGGTGGACAGGGCACCGACGAGCAGTACTTC
CASSPGGQGTDEQYF